This T cell receptor (beta chain) was profiled in a study of T cells in localized non-small cell lung cancer. Study conclusions and caveats: Maximal T cell clonality occurred in uninvolved adjacent lung, with tumor ranking below it.

Details on this clone: Its antigen is still unknown.

The CDR3 loop spans 13 amino acids. The germline V gene encodes CDR1 SGHVS and CDR2 FNYEAQ. Between the trimmed V and J ends, which lost 5 bases and 3 bases, there was a span of 11 bases. The data were produced by immunoSEQ multiplex PCR, yet TCRdb's version contains in-frame clones alone and is incomplete. There are over 20,000 clones in the sample; about 94% occur only once, and approximately 2.9% lies in the top ten. The rearrangement uses TRBV7-6 and TRBJ2-7; no clear D. The sequencing used peripheral blood, collected before any cancer treatment. This clonotype was obtained from a woman aged 35 to 69 with stage I lung adenocarcinoma. CDR3: CASSREQGYEQYF. The CDR3 DNA follows: TGTGCCAGCAGCAGAGAACAAGGCTACGAGCAGTACTTC.